This TCR beta chain derives from a study of cytomegalovirus exposure and HLA in healthy donors. Study context: Approximately 85 million unique TCRs from HLA-typed donors were held in an early release of data. Researchers found that roughly 81% of almost 400 genotyped donors fell within the Caucasian-associated ancestry cluster.

Findings and caveats of the study: Across donors, most TCRs were seen rarely, yet some public ones were widespread. Later work associated roughly 17,000 TCR beta sequences with HLA alleles at 0.05 false discovery rate.

A note on this clone: What it recognizes is unknown.

The V gene's germline CDR1 is SGHRS and CDR2 YFSETQ. V lost 4 bases to trimming and J lost 5 bases; unmatched junction nucleotides: 6. The CDR3 totals 15 residues. PCR involved 60 Vbeta and 13 Jbeta primers. Measured with immunoSEQ multiplex PCR; TCRdb has only the in-frame clones, and not every one. The table has about 160,000 clones, 75% to 85% seen once. This receptor was obtained from a man aged 50 to 60 in good health and CMV-seropositive. The sequenced sample was PBMCs. The chain carries TRBV5-1 and TRBJ2-1, with 10 bases that match TRBD1. The DNA for the CDR3 is TGCGCCAGCAGCGCCGGGACAGGGGTCGACAATGAGCAGTTCTTC. This sequence encodes CASSAGTGVDNEQFF. The full variable domain, completed using reference TRBV5-1 and TRBJ2-1, is KAGVTQTPRYLIKTRGQQVTLSCSPISGHRSVSWYQQTPGQGLQFLFEYFSETQRNKGNFPGRFSGRQFSNSRSEMNVSTLELGDSALYLCASSAGTGVDNEQFFGPGTRLTVL.